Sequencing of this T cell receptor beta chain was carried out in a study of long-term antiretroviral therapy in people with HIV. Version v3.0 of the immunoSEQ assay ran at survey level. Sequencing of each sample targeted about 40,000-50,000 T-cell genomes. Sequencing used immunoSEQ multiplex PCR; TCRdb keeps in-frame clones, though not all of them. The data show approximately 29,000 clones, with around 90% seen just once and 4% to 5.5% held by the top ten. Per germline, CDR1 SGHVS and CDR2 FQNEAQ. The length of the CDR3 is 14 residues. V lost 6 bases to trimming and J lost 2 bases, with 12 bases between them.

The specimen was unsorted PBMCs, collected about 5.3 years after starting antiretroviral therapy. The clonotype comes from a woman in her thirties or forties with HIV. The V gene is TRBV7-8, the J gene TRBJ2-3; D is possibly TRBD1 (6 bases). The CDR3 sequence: CASRTGSATDTQYF. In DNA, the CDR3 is TGTGCCAGCAGAACAGGGAGTGCCACAGATACGCAGTATTTT.